These 7 T cell receptor beta chains came from one sample sequenced in a study of Ad26.COV2.S vaccination and SARS-CoV-2 variants. Treatment specified: about 20 received Ad26.COV2.S at low or high dose, single or two shots; five or six received placebo; per-sample allocation not given. Following the first vaccine or placebo injection, samples were taken on day 63. Sequencing used immunoSEQ multiplex PCR; TCRdb keeps in-frame clones, though not all of them. The table records approximately 450,000 clones, around nine tenths of them present only once. Here the sequenced sample was peripheral blood, taken in a trial of Ad26.COV2.S vaccine versus placebo. Receptors originate from a person aged 18-65 years who received the Ad26.COV2.S COVID-19 vaccine or a placebo.

The rearrangement joins TRBV28 to TRBJ2-2; D is perhaps TRBD1 or TRBD2 (9 bases each). The V end lost 2 bases, the J end lost 7 bases, and 17 bases lay between the germline ends. The CDR3 loop spans 16 amino acids. Germline V gene sequence: CDR1 MDHEN, CDR2 SYDVKM. CDR3 sequence reads: CASSLGLAGQGGELFF. The CDR3 DNA reads as TGTGCCAGCAGTTTAGGTCTAGCGGGACAGGGCGGGGAGCTGTTTTTT.

The chain is built from TRBV5-1 and TRBJ2-2; the D call may be TRBD1 or TRBD2 (5 bases each). The CDR3 loop spans 14 amino acids. Trimming removed 2 bases from V and 6 bases from J, with 11 bases in between. The germline V gene encodes CDR1 SGHRS and CDR2 YFSETQ. CDR3 DNA sequence: TGCGCCAGCAGCTTTAATGAGGGGTCCGGGGAGCTGTTTTTT. Its translation is CASSFNEGSGELFF.

The V call is TRBV6-2 or TRBV6-3, the J call TRBJ2-3; TRBD2 matches 10 bases. CDR3 length equals 15 residues. Losses at the gene ends were 4 bases for V and 4 bases for J; bases not matched to a gene: 5. Germline loops: CDR1 MNHEY, CDR2 SVGEGT. CDR3 loop: CASSSSGSVPDTQYF. The CDR3 nucleotides read TGTGCCAGCAGTTCTAGCGGGAGTGTCCCAGATACGCAGTATTTT.

A word on this clone: This sample includes further DNA sequences coding for the same CDR3. The CDR3 nucleotides read TGTGCCAGCAGTTATCCCCTCTACGAGCAGTACTTC. Protein: CASSYPLYEQYF. V and J are TRBV6-2 or TRBV6-3 and TRBJ2-7; D ambiguous. V was pared by 3 bases and J by 3 bases, with 6 bases between. Germline loops: CDR1 MNHEY, CDR2 SVGEGT. This CDR3 has 12 residues.

CDR3: CATSRDRGSQETQYF. CDR3 nucleotide sequence: TGTGCCACCAGCAGAGATCGGGGCAGCCAAGAGACCCAGTACTTC. This chain joins TRBV15 and TRBJ2-5, with D perhaps being TRBD1 or TRBD2 (5 bases each). The V gene's germline CDR1 is LNHNV and CDR2 YYDKDF (reference sequence). CDR3 length equals 15 residues. The V end was cut by 0 bases, the J end by 1 base, with 9 bases between.

The chain employs TRBV18 and TRBJ1-4, with D possibly TRBD1 on 5 matching bases. The CDR3 totals 16 residues. Deletions cut 3 bases from V and 0 bases from J, with 11 bases between. CDR1 is KGHSH, CDR2 LQKENI, per germline. CDR3 loop: CASSPTAFATNEKLFF. The CDR3 DNA is TGTGCCAGCTCACCGACAGCATTTGCAACTAATGAAAAACTGTTTTTT.

This clone occurred a few times. The chain carries TRBV9 and TRBJ1-5; TRBD1 aligns across 7 bases. The CDR3 is 14 amino acids. The ends lost 4 bases at V and 4 bases at J; junction bases unmatched: 5. The germline gives CDR1 SGDLS, CDR2 YYNGEE. The CDR3 sequence: CASSIGTANQPQHF. The CDR3 DNA is TGTGCCAGCAGCATAGGGACAGCTAATCAGCCCCAGCATTTT.